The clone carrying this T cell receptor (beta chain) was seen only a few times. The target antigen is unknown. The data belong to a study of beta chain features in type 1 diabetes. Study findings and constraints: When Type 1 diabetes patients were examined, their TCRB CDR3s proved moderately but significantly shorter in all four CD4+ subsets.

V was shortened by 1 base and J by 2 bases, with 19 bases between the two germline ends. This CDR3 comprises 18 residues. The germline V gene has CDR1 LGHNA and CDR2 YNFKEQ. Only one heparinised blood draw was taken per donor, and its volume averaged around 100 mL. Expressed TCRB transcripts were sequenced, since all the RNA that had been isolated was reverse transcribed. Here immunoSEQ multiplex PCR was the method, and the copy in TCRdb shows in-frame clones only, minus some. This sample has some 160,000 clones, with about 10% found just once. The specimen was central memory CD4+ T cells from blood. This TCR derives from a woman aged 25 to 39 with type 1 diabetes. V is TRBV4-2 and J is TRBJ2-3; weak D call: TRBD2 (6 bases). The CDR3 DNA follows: TGTGCCAGCAGCCAAGGTCGGTCTTGGGAGGCCAACACAGATACGCAGTATTTT. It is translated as CASSQGRSWEANTDTQYF.